The present T cell receptor beta chain was sequenced within a study of blood T cell repertoires in COVID-19 (dated by TCRdb to about 2020). Concerning the study at large: Collaborator samples came from the United States, Italy and Spain and covered acute and convalescent phases of COVID-19. The dataset comprised deeply sampled blood TCRbeta repertoires from subjects exposed to, actively infected with, or recovered from COVID-19. The prospective study material was composed of cDNA or gDNA derived from T cells, B-cell-depleted T cells, or PBMCs. Where available, HLA class I and class II types were taken from metadata supplied by the sample provider and were not determined by assay-based typing. The samples were drawn from the first 160 participants of the ongoing ImmuneRACE study and from some 1,300 subjects provided by 6 global collaborators. A freely available public database, intended as a resource for researchers studying the immune response to SARS-CoV-2, is where the repertoires were released. Nearly every sample came with metadata listing a de-identified subject ID, COVID-19 status, age in years and sex. Beyond this particular receptor, the publication reports: How much clinical and demographic metadata was included differed by source and by participant, and the metadata was provided uncurated.

Remarks on this clone: Its antigen target is currently unknown. Per-base quality was not reported, and no clone a single base away is much larger than it.

The CDR3 goes from the cysteine to the phenylalanine over 18 residues. CDR3 DNA is the only sequence kept; it has 54 bases, read in frame from the first base. V and J lose 2 bases and 0 bases, and a span of 18 bases separates them. CDR1 and CDR2, looked up from the germline V gene, are SGHAT and FQNNGV. TCRbeta CDR3 regions were amplified from genomic DNA using the immunoSEQ Assay, a bias-controlled multiplex PCR. In the original analysis: The number of nucleated cells in each sample was estimated by amplification of reference gene primers within the assay. To quantify the absolute abundance of each unique TCRbeta CDR3 rearrangement, sequence reads were collapsed and filtered. For each sample, productive Simpson clonality was calculated as the square root of Simpson's diversity index over productive rearrangements. In its TCRdb copy, this immuneACCESS table keeps in-frame sequences only and misses some clones. Where compared with another copy, unresolved V genes explain less than half of these, and the others have no known cause. V, J and clone size are taken as reported in that table, and D and trimming were inferred from the DNA itself. The sample table contains about 220,000 clones; only one count was recorded for 82% of them. The biggest ten clones account for roughly 3.5% of the sample.

Participants in the prospective study were enrolled through a virtual design, were aged 18 to 89 years, and lived in approximately 24 United States geographic areas. To assign participants to cohorts, the prospective study relied on clinical history that participants themselves reported in a screening survey and a study questionnaire. Recovered participants in ImmuneRACE Cohort 3 were defined by two consecutive negative NP/OP PCR tests, clearance by a healthcare professional, or resolution of symptoms. In the prospective study, mobile phlebotomists collected whole blood, serum and a nasopharyngeal or oropharyngeal swab from each participant. Over a 2-month period, participants in the prospective study had the option of providing additional blood draws and questionnaires. Prospective study blood samples were shipped either frozen or at room temperature before DNA extraction.

The chain is encoded by TRBV11-2 joined to TRBJ2-3; a tentative D match to TRBD2 spans 6 bases. The TCR sequence derives from a woman in her sixties or seventies who had recovered from COVID-19. Sequencing input: PBMCs or T cells enriched from blood (not recorded which). The encoded CDR3 is CASSLNYRGTTSTDTQYF. The DNA sequence reads TGTGCCAGCAGCTTAAACTATCGGGGGACCACTAGCACAGATACGCAGTATTTT. The full variable domain, with segments outside the CDR3 supplied by the reference TRBV11-2 and TRBJ2-3 proteins, appears as EAGVAQSPRYKIIEKRQSVAFWCNPISGHATLYWYQQILGQGPKLLIQFQNNGVVDDSQLPKDRFSAERLKGVDSTLKIQPAKLEDSAVYLCASSLNYRGTTSTDTQYFGPGTRLTVL.